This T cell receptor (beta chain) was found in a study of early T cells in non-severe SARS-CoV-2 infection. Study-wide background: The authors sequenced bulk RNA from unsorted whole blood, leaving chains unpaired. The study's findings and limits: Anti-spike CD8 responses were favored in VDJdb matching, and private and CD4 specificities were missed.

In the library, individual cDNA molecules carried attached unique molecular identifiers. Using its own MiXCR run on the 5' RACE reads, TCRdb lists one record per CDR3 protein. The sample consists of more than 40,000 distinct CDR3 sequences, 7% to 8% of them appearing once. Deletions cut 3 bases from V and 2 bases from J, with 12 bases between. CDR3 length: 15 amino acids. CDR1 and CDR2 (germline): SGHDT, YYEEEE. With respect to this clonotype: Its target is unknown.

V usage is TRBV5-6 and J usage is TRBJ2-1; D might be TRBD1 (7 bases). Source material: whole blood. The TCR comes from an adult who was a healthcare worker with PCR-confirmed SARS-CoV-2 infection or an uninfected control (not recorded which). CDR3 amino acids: CASSWTGLPYNEQFF. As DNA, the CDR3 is TGTGCCAGCAGCTGGACAGGACTACCCTACAATGAGCAGTTCTTC.